Sequencing of this T cell receptor (beta chain) was carried out in a study of T cell responses to AZD1222 COVID-19 vaccine. The study, taken as a whole, reports: Clonal diversity may have been underestimated, and the donors were mostly white British, with more females than males.

Profiled with immunoSEQ multiplex PCR; TCRdb holds only in-frame clones, not every one. The sample has some 100,000 clones; 70% to 90% are singletons. Concerning this clone itself: Its antigen is undetermined.

This TCR was recovered from an adult who received the AZD1222 COVID-19 vaccine. The sequences come from peripheral blood, collected 28 days after the second AZD1222 dose.

CDR3 region: CASSPTISTAIYNEQFF. DNA for the CDR3: TGTGCCAGCAGCCCCACAATCTCGACAGCGATCTACAATGAGCAGTTCTTC. The rearrangement uses TRBV7-3 and TRBJ2-1; tentative D call: TRBD1 (5 bases). Germline CDR1 is SGHTA and CDR2 is FQGTGA. CDR3 length: 17 residues. V dropped 5 bases and J dropped 3 bases, with 20 bases sitting between them. The complete variable domain, with remaining parts taken from reference TRBV7-3 and TRBJ2-1, reads GAGVSQTPSNKVTEKGKYVELRCDPISGHTALYWYRQSLGQGPEFLIYFQGTGAADDSGLPNDRFFAVRPEGSVSTLKIQRTERGDSAVYLCASSPTISTAIYNEQFFGPGTRLTVL.